This is a list of T cell receptor beta chains from one sample in a study of T cell repertoires in cytomegalovirus infection. No antigen is known for these receptors. TCRdb ran MiXCR on the reads and lists one entry per CDR3 protein. The data show approximately 350,000 distinct CDR3 sequences, nearly 35% seen once. The sample here was cultured PBMCs, taken from culture after CMV antigen stimulation. The source of these receptors is a human donor in good health (CMV status not recorded). Some clones in this sample may be carry-over from other donors' samples. The CDR3 runs from the conserved cysteine through the conserved F or W. D genes are given only for firm matches. For some rows the clone size is stated as once, few or many, or as a class when expanded; others skip it.

j_call,v_call,d_call,cdr3_length,clone_size,cdr3_nt,cdr3_aa
TRBJ2-6,TRBV10-3,.,15,.,TGTGCCACCAGGTCGGTAACCTCTGGGGCCAACGTCCTGACTTTC,CATRSVTSGANVLTF
TRBJ1-5,TRBV20-1,.,14,few,TGCAGTGCTATCCCTTGGACAGAAGATCAGCCCCAGCATTTT,CSAIPWTEDQPQHF
TRBJ1-5,TRBV19,.,14,once,TGTGCCAGTATAAGGGTCGGGAGCAATCAGCCCCAGCATTTT,CASIRVGSNQPQHF
TRBJ1-1,TRBV5-1,.,15,few,TGCGCCAGCAGCTTACTTGGACACCTGAACACTGAAGCTTTCTTT,CASSLLGHLNTEAFF
TRBJ2-1,TRBV5-1,.,13,.,TGCGCCAGCAGCTCAGTAACATCGAATGAGCAGTTCTTC,CASSSVTSNEQFF
TRBJ1-2,TRBV4-3,.,14,.,TGCGCCAGCAGCCAAGATCCAGGGATCTATGGCTACACCTTC,CASSQDPGIYGYTF
TRBJ1-1,TRBV5-4,TRBD1,14,.,TGTGCCAGCAGCTTCGGACAGGGTTATGGCGAAGCTTTCTTT,CASSFGQGYGEAFF
TRBJ1-5,TRBV4-3,.,16,many,TGCGCCAGCAGCCAAGAAGCGGATTTTAGCAATCAGCCCCAGCATTTT,CASSQEADFSNQPQHF
TRBJ2-5,TRBV19,.,15,.,TGTGCCAGTAGTATACCCATGGGGGTTGGCGAGACCCAGTACTTC,CASSIPMGVGETQYF
TRBJ2-7,TRBV18,TRBD2,15,few,TGTGCCAGCAGCCCGCGGACTAGCGGATCCTACGAGCAGTACTTC,CASSPRTSGSYEQYF
TRBJ2-3,TRBV11-3,TRBD2,14,few,TGTGCCAGCAGGCCGCAGCGGGATTCAGATACGCAGTATTTT,CASRPQRDSDTQYF
TRBJ2-1,TRBV7-2,.,13,many,TGTGCCAGCAGCTTAGGGAGCGTGCTCGAGCAGTTCTTC,CASSLGSVLEQFF
TRBJ2-1,TRBV6-5,TRBD2,14,.,TGTGCCAGCACCCCCCTAGCGGGTCCCAATGAGCAGTTCTTC,CASTPLAGPNEQFF
TRBJ2-3,TRBV6-2/TRBV6-3,TRBD2,16,.,TGTGCCAGCAGAGCGCTAGCGGGAGGAATGACAGATACGCAGTATTTT,CASRALAGGMTDTQYF
TRBJ1-1,TRBV12-3/TRBV12-4,.,14,.,TGTGCCAGCAGCCCGGGAGGGGGGCTCACTGAAGCTTTCTTT,CASSPGGGLTEAFF
TRBJ2-2,TRBV7-2,TRBD2,16,many,TGTGCCAGCAGCTTAAATTTTGGCGGGGGCACCGGGGAGCTGTTTTTT,CASSLNFGGGTGELFF
TRBJ1-1,TRBV7-8,.,12,.,TGTGCCAGCAGCTTAGCTCAGAGGGAAGCTTTCTTT,CASSLAQREAFF
TRBJ2-4,TRBV6-2/TRBV6-3,TRBD2,18,.,TGTGCCAGCAGTTACCGACCCAGCGGGAGGTTCGGTTTGAACATTCAGTACTTC,CASSYRPSGRFGLNIQYF
TRBJ1-5,TRBV6-6,.,14,few,TGTGCCAGCAGACCCGGGACCCCGGGGCAGCCCCAGCATTTT,CASRPGTPGQPQHF
TRBJ1-5,TRBV7-8,TRBD1,16,many,TGTGCCAGCAGCCCGACAGGGGACAGGGGATATCAGCCCCAGCATTTT,CASSPTGDRGYQPQHF
TRBJ1-6,TRBV7-2,.,14,.,TGTGCCAGCAGCTTAGGCTATGAGCAGTCACCCCTCCACTTT,CASSLGYEQSPLHF
TRBJ2-7,TRBV6-1,.,13,few,TGTGCCAGCAGTGGCGGGGATCCCTACGAGCAGTACTTC,CASSGGDPYEQYF
TRBJ2-1,TRBV11-2,.,13,.,TGTGCCAGCAGCGTGGCAGGCGTCGATGAGCAGTTCTTC,CASSVAGVDEQFF
TRBJ2-4,TRBV7-8,.,16,.,TGTGCCAGCAGCTTAAACGATAGGACAATGAAAAACATTCAGTACTTC,CASSLNDRTMKNIQYF
TRBJ2-2,TRBV7-2,TRBD2,15,few,TGTGCCAGCAGCTTATTACTAGCGGGGACCGGGGAGCTGTTTTTT,CASSLLLAGTGELFF
TRBJ1-2,TRBV4-1,.,13,.,TGCGCCAGCAGCCGCCAACAGGGCTATGGCTACACCTTC,CASSRQQGYGYTF
TRBJ1-2,TRBV29-1,.,22,few,TGCAGCGTTGAAGATCTCCTAGGCTGGCGTAGCCCCATAAGAACAGTTAACTATGGCTACACCTTC,CSVEDLLGWRSPIRTVNYGYTF
TRBJ2-3,TRBV12-3/TRBV12-4,TRBD2,13,few,TGTGCCAGCAGCAAGCGGGAAGGAGATACGCAGTATTTT,CASSKREGDTQYF
TRBJ2-3,TRBV19,TRBD1,15,.,TGTGCCAGTAAGCTCCTAGGACAGGGAGTAGATACGCAGTATTTT,CASKLLGQGVDTQYF
TRBJ2-1,TRBV28,TRBD2,15,few,TGTGCCAGCAGTTTCGTTCTAGCGGGAGGGAATGAGCAGTTCTTC,CASSFVLAGGNEQFF
TRBJ1-1,TRBV10-3,.,13,.,TGTGCCATCAGTGAGGCCAATGAACCTGAAGCTTTCTTT,CAISEANEPEAFF
TRBJ2-7,TRBV7-9,.,14,.,TGTGCCAGCAGCTTAGGAAGAGTATTCTACGAGCAGTACTTC,CASSLGRVFYEQYF
TRBJ2-3,TRBV11-2,TRBD2,15,.,TGTGCCAGCAGGTCATTAGCGGGAGGAACAGATACGCAGTATTTT,CASRSLAGGTDTQYF
TRBJ2-1,TRBV5-4,.,15,once,TGTGCCAGCAGCTTTACCCAGTCAGGGAGCAATGAGCAGTTCTTC,CASSFTQSGSNEQFF
TRBJ1-1,TRBV5-1,.,14,.,TGCGCCAGCAGTTCACAGGCCACGAGCACTGAAGCTTTCTTT,CASSSQATSTEAFF
TRBJ2-3,TRBV7-2,TRBD2,18,few,TGTGCCAGCAGCTTCTCGGGACTAGCGGGAGTGGGGACAGATACGCAGTATTTT,CASSFSGLAGVGTDTQYF
TRBJ1-1,TRBV7-2,.,14,few,TGTGCCAGCCAGCAGGTCTTGGGCAACACTGAAGCTTTCTTT,CASQQVLGNTEAFF
TRBJ2-7,TRBV29-1,TRBD2,15,.,TGCAGCCGACTAGCGGGAGGCCCGTTCAACTACGAGCAGTACTTC,CSRLAGGPFNYEQYF
TRBJ1-4,TRBV7-9,.,14,.,TGTGCCAGCAGCCTAAACAGGGATAATGAAAAACTGTTTTTT,CASSLNRDNEKLFF
TRBJ2-3,TRBV2,TRBD2,13,many,TGTGCCAGCATAGCGGGAGGGGGAGATACGCAGTATTTT,CASIAGGGDTQYF
TRBJ2-1,TRBV7-2,TRBD2,15,few,TGTGCCAGCAGCGGACTAGCGGTCTCCTACAATGAGCAGTTCTTC,CASSGLAVSYNEQFF
TRBJ1-6,TRBV7-9,.,16,few,TGTGCCAGCAGCTCTTACCGGGACCCAAATAATTCACCCCTCCACTTT,CASSSYRDPNNSPLHF
TRBJ2-3,TRBV5-1,TRBD2,20,.,TGCGCCAGCAGCCTCCGAACCAGGGCCGCGGGGGTAGCGGGCACAGATACGCAGTATTTT,CASSLRTRAAGVAGTDTQYF
TRBJ2-1,TRBV7-6,.,21,many,TGTGCCAGCAGCTTAAGCATTAGAGGAATTGGCGGGGGCTTATTATACAATGAGCAGTTCTTC,CASSLSIRGIGGGLLYNEQFF
TRBJ2-4,TRBV20-1,.,15,many,TGCAGTGCTAGAGATCTTAGCACCACTGGAAACATTCAGTACTTC,CSARDLSTTGNIQYF
TRBJ1-1,TRBV29-1,.,12,.,TGCAGCGCCACGACAGGCCCGGCTGAAGCTTTCTTT,CSATTGPAEAFF
TRBJ1-5,TRBV7-2,.,14,many,TGTGCCAGCAGCTTACAAAGGGGCAATCAGCCCCAGCATTTT,CASSLQRGNQPQHF
TRBJ2-1,TRBV19,.,13,few,TGTGCCAGTAGAGCTACTTTTTACAATGAGCAGTTCTTC,CASRATFYNEQFF
TRBJ1-6,TRBV7-8,.,16,many,TGTGCCAGCACCCAAGACACGACCGGCAATAATTCACCCCTCCACTTT,CASTQDTTGNNSPLHF
TRBJ2-7,TRBV4-1,TRBD2,16,.,TGCGCCAGCAGCCGAATTACCGGGACTAGCAACCACGAGCAGTACTTC,CASSRITGTSNHEQYF
TRBJ2-1,TRBV5-1,.,16,once,TGCGCCAGCAGTCCAAGCGGGCACAGCTCCTACAATGAGCAGTTCTTC,CASSPSGHSSYNEQFF
TRBJ2-7,TRBV6-1,TRBD2,19,few,TGTGCCAGCAGTGAGATAATGGCTGACTGGCGGGAGAGGTCCTACGAGCAGTACTTC,CASSEIMADWRERSYEQYF
TRBJ1-3,TRBV15,.,15,.,TGTGCCACCAGCAGAGCGGGCGGTCCTGGAAACACCATATATTTT,CATSRAGGPGNTIYF
TRBJ2-1,TRBV7-2,.,15,many,TGTGCCAGCAGCTCCCACATCAGCTCCTACAATGAGCAGTTCTTC,CASSSHISSYNEQFF
TRBJ1-5,TRBV19,.,15,few,TGTGCCAGTAGTATGAGCCGGCAGGGGCATCAGCCCCAGCATTTT,CASSMSRQGHQPQHF
TRBJ2-5,TRBV4-3,.,14,few,TGCGCCAGCAGTCAGGAGCACCCCCAAGAGACCCAGTACTTC,CASSQEHPQETQYF
TRBJ2-1,TRBV6-2/TRBV6-3,.,17,few,TGTGCCAGCAGTCAACAGGGACTGCTGAGCTCCTACAATGAGCAGTTCTTC,CASSQQGLLSSYNEQFF
TRBJ2-3,TRBV7-2,TRBD2,18,many,TGTGCCAGCAGCTCACACCGACTAGCGGGAGTAGGAACAGATACGCAGTATTTT,CASSSHRLAGVGTDTQYF